What follows are 24 T cell receptor beta chains derived from one specimen sequenced in a study of blood T cell repertoires in COVID-19. The data were produced by immunoSEQ multiplex PCR, yet TCRdb's version contains in-frame clones alone and is incomplete. Of around 100,000 clones in the sample, 80% to 85% were seen once. The sample taken for sequencing was peripheral blood. The receptors here all came from a man in his 70s with acute or convalescent COVID-19.

The chain combines TRBV9 with TRBJ1-1; D is undetermined. CDR1 SGDLS and CDR2 YYNGEE come from the germline V gene. V dropped 7 bases and J dropped 1 base, with 11 bases sitting between them. There are 13 residues in the CDR3. CDR3 DNA: TGTGCCAGCGCAGAAACCCCGAACACTGAAGCTTTCTTT. Its translation is CASAETPNTEAFF.

The J gene is TRBJ2-1, the V gene TRBV29-1; 7 positions match TRBD2. V was pared by 6 bases and J by 4 bases, with 3 bases of the junction left unmatched. The CDR3 consists of 12 residues. Germline CDR1 reads SQVTM; CDR2 reads ANQGSEA. CDR3 in DNA: TGCAGCGTCGGGAGGTTTTACAATGAGCAGTTCTTC. Translating gives CSVGRFYNEQFF.

J is TRBJ2-7 and V is TRBV5-6, with 9 bases fitting TRBD2. The CDR3 is made up of 15 amino acids. The germline CDR1 and CDR2 sequences are SGHDT and YYEEEE. V lost 1 base and J lost 4; bases outside the gene matches: 6. The CDR3 is CASSLLAGRNYEQYF. CDR3 bases: TGTGCCAGCAGCTTGCTAGCGGGAAGGAATTACGAGCAGTACTTC.

The chain couples TRBV19 to TRBJ2-2; tentative D call: TRBD2 (5 bases). Deletions cut 5 bases from V and 5 bases from J, with 12 bases between. Germline CDR1 and CDR2: LNHDA and SQIVND (reference sequence). CDR3 length equals 14 residues. The CDR3 DNA is TGTGCCAGTAGTCCCGGACGGGAAACCGGGGAGCTGTTTTTT. This translates into CASSPGRETGELFF.

This clone was detected only a few times. The chain has TRBV5-1 and TRBJ1-1, with TRBD1 matching 7 bases. CDR1 and CDR2 (germline): SGHRS, YFSETQ. J gave up 7 bases and V 2 bases, and 11 bases lay outside the gene matches. The CDR3 length is 15 residues. The CDR3 DNA is TGCGCCAGCAGCTTACTCCCCGGGACAGAAAATGAAGCTTTCTTT. This sequence encodes CASSLLPGTENEAFF.

This clone was found a few times. The chain recombines TRBV9 with TRBJ2-7; TRBD1 is a possible D gene (7 bases). Germline CDR1 SGDLS, CDR2 YYNGEE. This CDR3 contains 14 residues. With 0 bases removed from V and 3 bases from J, the gap between germline ends came to 10 bases. CDR3 bases: TGTGCCAGCAGCGTAGGGCAGGGGGGCTACGAGCAGTACTTC. Protein sequence: CASSVGQGGYEQYF.

The chain has TRBV29-1 and TRBJ2-2; TRBD2 might be the D (6 bases). Germline CDR1 SQVTM, CDR2 ANQGSEA. V was shortened by 4 bases and J by 7 bases, with 16 bases between the two germline ends. The CDR3 consists of 14 residues. The CDR3 spells CSVGQGGISGELFF. In DNA form, the CDR3 reads TGCAGCGTTGGCCAGGGAGGTATTAGCGGGGAGCTGTTTTTT.

The rearrangement links TRBV11-3 to TRBJ2-7; 9 bases line up with TRBD1. Losses at the gene ends were 0 bases for V and 5 bases for J; bases not matched to a gene: 17. This CDR3 has 19 residues. Germline CDR1 SGHNT, CDR2 YENEEA. DNA of the CDR3: TGTGCCAGCAGCTTAGATTCGAACTTTCGGGGACAGGGAAATCACGAGCAGTACTTC. This encodes CASSLDSNFRGQGNHEQYF.

V is TRBV7-3 and J is TRBJ2-1; 8 bases align to TRBD1. From germline, CDR1 is SGHTA and CDR2 FQGTGA. The CDR3 loop spans 17 amino acids. The V and J ends lost 5 bases and 4 bases, in that order; junction bases with no gene match: 13. The CDR3 region is CASSGNRGTGGYNEQFF. The CDR3, as DNA: TGTGCCAGCAGCGGAAACCGGGGGACAGGAGGGTACAATGAGCAGTTCTTC.

The chain is built from TRBV27 and TRBJ1-1; tentatively, D is TRBD1 (5 bases). Trimming removed 0 bases from V and 5 bases from J, with 19 bases in between. The CDR3 covers 17 residues. CDR1 and CDR2 from the germline V gene are MNHEY and SMNVEV (reference sequence). The CDR3 loop reads CASSLSAYFKGVTEAFF. DNA of the CDR3: TGTGCCAGCAGTTTATCAGCTTACTTTAAAGGGGTGACTGAAGCTTTCTTT.

This clone turned up a few times. V gene TRBV10-3 combines with J gene TRBJ2-7; D is possibly TRBD1 (5 bases). This CDR3 is built from 14 residues. Germline V gene sequence: CDR1 ENHRY, CDR2 SYGVKD. V was pared by 9 bases and J by 2 bases, with 17 bases between. CDR3 amino acids: CAMGSTDPPYEQYF. DNA for the CDR3: TGTGCCATGGGGTCGACAGATCCGCCCTACGAGCAGTACTTC.

The rearrangement uses TRBV24-1 and TRBJ1-5, with 9 positions matching TRBD1. The CDR3 runs 16 residues. In germline, CDR1 is KGHDR, CDR2 SFDVKD. V dropped 5 bases and J dropped 2; count of bases not matched to a gene: 6. CDR3 protein: CATSGRTGAGNQPQHF. As DNA, the CDR3 is TGTGCCACCAGTGGCAGGACAGGGGCAGGCAATCAGCCCCAGCATTTT.

The CDR3 region has the DNA TGTGCCAGCAGTTTAACGCGAGGGAGAGGCCAGCCCCAGCATTTT. This encodes CASSLTRGRGQPQHF. This chain links TRBV28 with TRBJ1-5; no reliable D call. The V end lost 2 bases, the J end lost 7 bases, and 15 bases lay between the germline ends. This CDR3 spans 15 amino acids. Germline values: CDR1 MDHEN, CDR2 SYDVKM.

This chain joins TRBV9 and TRBJ2-1; possible D gene TRBD2, 7 bases. Germline CDR1 and CDR2: SGDLS and YYNGEE. The ends were cut back, 2 bases at V and 9 bases at J, with 12 bases in the middle. CDR3 length: 13 residues. In nucleotides, the CDR3 is TGTGCCAGCAGCGTCCAGGGGAGGGGTGAGCAGTTCTTC. It yields the protein CASSVQGRGEQFF.

This rearrangement joins TRBV3-1 (or the pseudogene TRBV3-2) to TRBJ1-1; TRBD1 matches at 7 bases. Germline CDR1 and CDR2: LGHDT and YNNKEL (reference sequence). This CDR3 spans 15 amino acids. Trimming cost V 2 bases and J 2 bases; bases outside gene matches: 5. This chain's CDR3 is CASSQMPGGNTEAFF. The CDR3 DNA reads TGTGCCAGCAGCCAAATGCCAGGGGGAAACACTGAAGCTTTCTTT.

This chain uses TRBV7-9 with TRBJ1-3, with TRBD1 matching over 7 bases. V lost 5 bases to trimming and J lost 3 bases; unmatched junction nucleotides: 7. Germline values: CDR1 SEHNR, CDR2 FQNEAQ (reference sequence). This CDR3 is 15 amino acids long. The CDR3 DNA is TGTGCCAGCAGCCAGCAGCGGACAGGTGGAAACACCATATATTTT. Its protein product is CASSQQRTGGNTIYF.

In this sample, this clone turned up once. The chain couples TRBV2 to TRBJ1-2, with 7 bases fitting TRBD1. Germline V gene lookup returns CDR1 SNHLY and CDR2 FYNNEI. J lost 5 bases, V lost 6 bases, and 3 bases had no gene match. This CDR3 has 12 residues. The CDR3 loop is CASRSTGYGYTF. The CDR3 DNA is TGTGCCAGCAGGTCGACAGGGTATGGCTACACCTTC.

CDR3 residues: CASSPGGLRSYEQYF. CDR3 DNA: TGTGCCAGCAGCCCGGGGGGGCTGCGCTCCTACGAGCAGTACTTC. The chain carries TRBV5-4 and TRBJ2-7, with 8 bases identical to TRBD2. V lost 4 bases to trimming and J lost 0 bases; unmatched junction nucleotides: 6. The length of the CDR3 is 15 residues. Germline V CDR1 and CDR2: SGHNT, YYREEE (reference sequence).

The chain uses TRBV12-3 or TRBV12-4 and TRBJ1-1; 9 bases are shared with TRBD1. The CDR3 totals 13 residues. V shed 4 bases and J 5 bases; nucleotides not matched to a gene: 2. CDR3 bases: TGTGCCAGCAGTTACAGGGGGCGGACTGAAGCTTTCTTT. This gives the protein CASSYRGRTEAFF.

V usage is TRBV5-1 and J usage is TRBJ2-3; possibly TRBD1 for D (6 bases). This CDR3 region has 15 residues. Trimming took 4 bases from V and 0 from J, leaving 12 bases between them. The germline gives CDR1 SGHRS, CDR2 YFSETQ. The CDR3 loop reads CASSRRQDSTDTQYF. Here the CDR3 DNA reads TGCGCCAGCAGCCGGAGACAGGATAGCACAGATACGCAGTATTTT.

The V gene is TRBV29-1, the J gene TRBJ1-4, with unresolved D. Germline CDR1 SQVTM, CDR2 ANQGSEA. There are 12 residues in the CDR3. Trimming removed 4 bases from V and 8 bases from J, with 11 bases in between. The CDR3 spells CSVGYSWEKLFF. As DNA, the CDR3 is TGCAGCGTTGGCTACTCTTGGGAAAAACTGTTTTTT.

The CDR3 DNA is TGCAGCGTTGAAACTCGGGGTACAGGGCCTATTATTAACTATGGCTACACCTTC. This translates into CSVETRGTGPIINYGYTF. The rearrangement links TRBV29-1 to TRBJ1-2; tentatively, D is TRBD1 (6 bases). Germline V gives CDR1 SQVTM, CDR2 ANQGSEA. Trimming took 2 bases from V and 1 from J, leaving 23 bases between them. The CDR3 extends over 18 amino acids.

Here the CDR3 DNA reads TGTGCCAGCAGCCAAGACGGGGGGCCCTACGAGCAGTACTTC. Residues: CASSQDGGPYEQYF. This chain links TRBV4-2 with TRBJ2-7; perhaps TRBD2 as D (7 bases). The CDR3 totals 14 residues. In germline, CDR1 is LGHNA, CDR2 YNFKEQ. The V end lost 0 bases, the J end lost 2 bases, and 8 bases lay between the germline ends.

The chain uses TRBV18 and TRBJ1-2, with 8 bases aligning to TRBD1. Trimming took 8 bases from V and 2 from J; bases not matched to a gene: 4. Germline V gene sequence: CDR1 KGHSH, CDR2 LQKENI. This CDR3 is built from 13 residues. CDR3 nucleotide sequence: TGTGCCAGCCTGGGACAGGCAAACTATGGCTACACCTTC. Amino acid sequence: CASLGQANYGYTF.